This TCR beta chain was identified in a study of cytomegalovirus exposure and HLA in healthy donors. In the study overall: From HLA-typed donors, an early data release held approximately 85 million unique TCRs.

The CDR3 covers 16 residues. Per the germline V gene, CDR1 is SGHRS and CDR2 is YFSETQ. Trimming removed 0 bases from V and 2 bases from J, with 9 bases in between. Study results and limitations: The presence/absence work took it that sequencing depth was about the same across donors. Per a prior analysis, the majority of TCR beta V segments were productive roughly 87% or roughly 30% of the time. Apparent HLA restriction characterized most CMV-associated TCR beta chains in a later analysis.

The PCR used 60 Vbeta and 13 Jbeta primers. Produced via immunoSEQ multiplex PCR; TCRdb's table is partial and in-frame only. There are about 140,000 clones in the sample; roughly 65% occur only once, and 1.6% lies in the top ten. A word on this clone: Its antigen is currently unknown.

Sequencing used PBMCs. The sequence was obtained from a woman in her twenties or thirties in good health and CMV-seronegative. The chain has TRBV5-1 and TRBJ1-6; D call uncertain. The CDR3 is CASSLDLRTYNSPLHF. For the CDR3, the DNA is TGCGCCAGCAGCTTGGATTTGAGGACCTATAATTCACCCCTCCACTTT.